These 9 T cell receptor beta chains originate from one sample sequenced in a study of T cells in Graves' hyperthyroidism and ophthalmopathy. RNA transcripts yielded amplified TCR beta CDR3 regions. A set of HTBI primers served as the primers for a first-round RT-PCR of the TCR CDR3. TCRdb re-called the multiplex PCR reads through MiXCR, storing one row per CDR3 protein. Of a few hundred thousand distinct CDR3 sequences in the sample, around 13% were seen once. The sequenced sample consisted of blood. These receptors were taken from a woman aged 30 to 39 with Graves' hyperthyroidism that later progressed to Graves' ophthalmopathy.

The sample holds many counts of this clonotype. The V gene is TRBV27, the J gene TRBJ2-5; D is unclear. Germline CDR1 and CDR2: MNHEY and SMNVEV (reference sequence). This CDR3 has 12 residues. V lost 7 bases and J lost 6, with 12 bases in between. The CDR3 DNA is TGTGCCAGCACCCCGGACGGAAAGACCCAGTACTTC. As protein: CASTPDGKTQYF.

Ten or more counts support this clonotype. The J gene is TRBJ2-2, the V gene TRBV5-1, with 7 bases that match TRBD1. Germline CDR1 SGHRS, CDR2 YFSETQ. V shed 0 bases, J shed 5 bases, and the junction held 4 bases outside the gene matches. CDR3 length: 15 residues. The CDR3 spells CASSLAVQGTGELFF. DNA of the CDR3: TGCGCCAGCAGCTTGGCAGTACAGGGGACCGGGGAGCTGTTTTTT.

This clonotype was recorded many times. The V gene is TRBV24-1, the J gene TRBJ1-5, with D unresolved. V lost 3 bases and J 6 bases, leaving 8 bases between the germline ends. The CDR3 is 13 amino acids. CDR1 KGHDR and CDR2 SFDVKD come from the germline V gene. CDR3 amino acids: CATSDGNSQPQHF. Here the CDR3 DNA reads TGTGCCACCAGTGATGGAAACAGTCAGCCCCAGCATTTT.

This clonotype was seen at least ten times. CDR3 in amino acids: CATSDGWRATGELFF. In DNA form, the CDR3 reads TGTGCCACCAGTGACGGCTGGCGCGCCACCGGGGAGCTGTTTTTT. The chain has TRBV24-1 and TRBJ2-2; no clear D gene. The V gene's germline CDR1 is KGHDR and CDR2 SFDVKD. The CDR3 has 15 amino acids. V lost 4 bases to trimming and J lost 4 bases, with 12 bases between them.

This clonotype appeared a few times. The chain is built from TRBV20-1 and TRBJ1-1; D perhaps matches TRBD1 (6 bases). Germline V CDR1 and CDR2: DFQATT, SNEGSKA (reference sequence). V was trimmed by 6 bases and J by 0 bases, leaving 14 bases between them. The CDR3 covers 14 residues. CDR3 nucleotides: TGCAGTGCGGCCGGGGGCGCCATGAACACTGAAGCTTTCTTT. Its protein is CSAAGGAMNTEAFF.

This clonotype has a count of ten or more. This chain joins TRBV11-3 and TRBJ2-1; D gene uncertain. V lost 1 base and J 2 bases, leaving 6 bases between the germline ends. The length of the CDR3 is 14 residues. CDR1 is SGHNT, CDR2 YENEEA, per germline. DNA of the CDR3: TGTGCCAGCAGCTTAGCGTACACCTACAATGAGCAGTTCTTC. Translated, it gives CASSLAYTYNEQFF.

Many counts were recorded for this clonotype. The chain combines TRBV6-1 with TRBJ2-7; no reliable D call. The CDR3 sequence is 11 residues long. Germline V gene data show CDR1 as MNHNS and CDR2 as SASEGT. Trimming stripped 6 bases from V and 7 bases from J, with 10 bases between. The CDR3 sequence is CASRSLTEQYF. The CDR3 DNA reads as TGTGCCAGCAGGTCTCTTACGGAGCAGTACTTC.

A few counts support this clonotype. This chain joins TRBV19 and TRBJ1-6; D is undetermined. This CDR3 has 16 amino acids. In germline, CDR1 is LNHDA, CDR2 SQIVND (reference sequence). Trimming took 7 bases from V and 3 from J, leaving 16 bases between them. The CDR3 nucleotides read TGTGCCAGTACCCACCCCGGAAAGCGCTATAATTCACCCCTCCACTTT. This codes for CASTHPGKRYNSPLHF.

This clonotype was seen repeatedly, ten times or more. CDR3 in amino acids: CAISWDRYGEQYF. CDR3 coding DNA: TGTGCCATCAGTTGGGACAGGTATGGCGAGCAGTACTTC. The rearrangement links TRBV10-3 to TRBJ2-7; 8 bases map to TRBD1. CDR1 is ENHRY, CDR2 SYGVKD, per germline. The V segment lost 5 bases and the J segment 6 bases; nucleotides outside the gene matches: 6. The CDR3 is 13 residues long.